The 17 T cell receptor beta chains below all came from one sample that was sequenced in a study of shared clonotypes between healthy human individuals (dated by TCRdb to between 2020 and 2021). CD8 naive samples were CD45RO-negative cells positively selected for CCR7, giving a CD45RA+CCR7+ population that excluded TemRA cells. Libraries were constructed by the immunoSEQ multiplex PCR assay. TCRdb's version of the immuneACCESS table is confined to in-frame rearrangements and falls short of the full clone set. An unresolved V gene accounts for under half of the shortfall where checked; the remainder is of unknown origin. A total of over 2,000,000 clones appear in this sample, around 95% of them only once. Over 1.5% of the sample rests with the top ten. The material sequenced was naive CD8+ T cells from PBMCs. The cell subset or site label, as the study defines it: CD45RA+CCR7+. The receptors originated from a man between 18 and 35 years old in good health. Some clones in this sample may be carry-over from other donors' samples.

In DNA, the CDR3 is TGTGCCAGCAGCTTACGACAGACCCTTAGTGAAAAACTGTTTTTT. It yields the protein CASSLRQTLSEKLFF. This chain links TRBV5-6 with TRBJ1-4; D might be TRBD1 (5 bases). This CDR3 comprises 15 residues. Trimming pared 2 bases from V and 7 bases from J, leaving 15 bases between. Germline loops: CDR1 SGHDT, CDR2 YYEEEE.

V usage is TRBV11-2 and J usage is TRBJ2-2; D remains ambiguous. CDR3 length: 13 amino acids. V lost 0 bases and J lost 7, with 6 bases in between. Germline CDR1 reads SGHAT; CDR2 reads FQNNGV. CDR3 amino acids: CASSLEGLGELFF. In DNA, the CDR3 is TGTGCCAGCAGCTTAGAGGGTCTCGGGGAGCTGTTTTTT.

The gene calls are TRBV5-1 and TRBJ2-5; 9 nucleotides match TRBD1. V was clipped by 1 base and J by 9 bases; unmatched bases: 13. The CDR3 has 16 amino acids. Germline CDR1 and CDR2: SGHRS and YFSETQ. The CDR3 reads CASSLFGTGRLQAQYF. DNA of the CDR3: TGCGCCAGCAGCTTGTTTGGGACAGGGAGACTCCAGGCCCAGTACTTC. The full variable domain, rest sourced from reference TRBV5-1 and TRBJ2-5, is KAGVTQTPRYLIKTRGQQVTLSCSPISGHRSVSWYQQTPGQGLQFLFEYFSETQRNKGNFPGRFSGRQFSNSRSEMNVSTLELGDSALYLCASSLFGTGRLQAQYFGPGTRLLVL.

The chain recombines TRBV9 with TRBJ1-3; possibly TRBD1 for D (5 bases). The CDR3 runs 15 residues. Germline V gives CDR1 SGDLS, CDR2 YYNGEE. The germline V and J ends were trimmed by 3 bases and 8 bases, with 18 bases remaining between them. CDR3 sequence reads: CASSAPGTAVDTIYF. CDR3 bases: TGTGCCAGCAGCGCGCCCGGGACGGCGGTTGACACCATATATTTT.

The V call is TRBV6-5, the J call TRBJ1-5; D remains ambiguous. CDR1 is MNHEY, CDR2 SVGAGI, per germline. V lost 5 bases and J lost 3, with 5 bases in between. The CDR3 spans 12 residues. The CDR3 nucleotides are TGTGCCAGCAGTCAGCCCAATCAGCCCCAGCATTTT. It translates to CASSQPNQPQHF.

CDR3 nucleotides: TGTGCCAGCAGTGCGATACCGGGAGCTAACTATGGCTACACCTTC. Translation gives CASSAIPGANYGYTF. This chain connects TRBV6-5 to TRBJ1-2; D call uncertain. Trimming pared 5 bases from V and 0 bases from J, leaving 13 bases between. This CDR3 comprises 15 residues. The germline V gene encodes CDR1 MNHEY and CDR2 SVGAGI.

This chain joins TRBV9 and TRBJ2-2; 9 bases map to TRBD2. The CDR3 has 17 amino acids. CDR1 and CDR2 from the germline V gene are SGDLS and YYNGEE. Unmatched junction bases numbered 7, after V lost 0 bases and J lost 4 bases. CDR3 sequence (DNA): TGTGCCAGCAGCGTAGCTGGGCTAGCGGGGTTCACCGGGGAGCTGTTTTTT. Protein product: CASSVAGLAGFTGELFF.

This rearrangement joins TRBV28 to TRBJ1-4; tentative D call: TRBD1 (6 bases). Germline values: CDR1 MDHEN, CDR2 SYDVKM. Trimming took 6 bases from V and 12 from J, leaving 23 bases between them. There are 15 residues in the CDR3. The CDR3 DNA reads as TGTGCCAGCAGGCCAAGGGGGGCTCTAGGGAAGGAACTGTTTTTT. Translation: CASRPRGALGKELFF.

The chain employs TRBV2 and TRBJ1-2; D not resolved. CDR3 size: 18 residues. The germline V gene encodes CDR1 SNHLY and CDR2 FYNNEI. Deletions cut 4 bases from V and 0 bases from J, with 21 bases between. The CDR3 region is CASSGRWSTVVPNYGYTF. The CDR3 region has the DNA TGTGCCAGCAGTGGGCGTTGGTCGACGGTAGTCCCTAACTATGGCTACACCTTC.

The chain carries TRBV7-7 and TRBJ1-1; D remains unclear. CDR1 SSHAT and CDR2 FNYEAQ come from the germline V gene (reference sequence). Trimming pared 5 bases from V and 0 bases from J, leaving 19 bases between. The CDR3 sequence is 17 residues long. The CDR3 sequence is CASSRAPSLVMNTEAFF. CDR3 coding DNA: TGTGCCAGCAGCCGCGCACCCAGTTTAGTGATGAACACTGAAGCTTTCTTT.

CDR3 in DNA: TGTGCCAGCAGCCACGACGGCCCCGGGACAGGAATCTCTGGAAACACCATATATTTT. It codes for CASSHDGPGTGISGNTIYF. The rearrangement uses TRBV14 and TRBJ1-3; 8 nucleotides agree with TRBD1. With V trimmed by 3 bases and J by 0 bases, 13 bases remained unmatched. Germline V lookup: CDR1 SGHDN, CDR2 FVKESK. The CDR3 is 19 amino acids.

V usage is TRBV5-6 and J usage is TRBJ1-1; D gene unclear. The CDR3 totals 14 residues. Trimming pared 0 bases from V and 3 bases from J, leaving 9 bases between. Germline V gives CDR1 SGHDT, CDR2 YYEEEE. The CDR3 here is CASSLAAEDTEAFF. The CDR3 bases are TGTGCCAGCAGCTTGGCCGCTGAGGACACTGAAGCTTTCTTT.

The chain links TRBV7-6 to TRBJ2-7; 9 bases line up with TRBD1. This CDR3 comprises 16 residues. V lost 6 bases to trimming and J lost 1 base; unmatched junction nucleotides: 10. CDR1 and CDR2 from the germline V gene are SGHVS and FNYEAQ. CDR3 DNA: TGTGCCAGCAGTTTAAGGGGGACAGGGCAGTCCTACGAGCAGTACTTC. Amino acid sequence: CASSLRGTGQSYEQYF.

The chain combines TRBV29-1 with TRBJ2-1; tentative D call: TRBD1 (6 bases). Germline V gene sequence: CDR1 SQVTM, CDR2 ANQGSEA. V was pared by 4 bases and J by 3 bases, with 13 bases between. The CDR3 runs 14 residues. CDR3 in DNA: TGCAGCGTTGGGGGGCAGGGGCACTACAATGAGCAGTTCTTC. Translated, it gives CSVGGQGHYNEQFF.

V gene TRBV28 combines with J gene TRBJ1-1, with D possibly matching TRBD1 (5 bases). CDR3 size: 15 residues. The V gene's germline CDR1 is MDHEN and CDR2 SYDVKM. V was shortened by 5 bases and J by 4 bases, with 17 bases between the two germline ends. The CDR3 protein is CASSPAGQGFTEAFF. In DNA, the CDR3 is TGTGCCAGCAGTCCGGCCGGGCAGGGATTCACTGAAGCTTTCTTT.

This chain joins TRBV7-2 and TRBJ2-7; D gene unclear. This CDR3 is built from 13 residues. Germline V gene lookup returns CDR1 SGHTA and CDR2 FQGNSA. Trimming took off 0 bases at V and 5 bases at J, with 8 bases between the two ends. The CDR3 protein is CASSLADRHEQYF. In DNA, the CDR3 is TGTGCCAGCAGCTTAGCGGATAGGCACGAGCAGTACTTC.

The V gene is TRBV5-4, the J gene TRBJ2-7; 8 positions agree with TRBD2. The germline gives CDR1 SGHNT, CDR2 YYREEE (reference sequence). The CDR3 is 16 residues long. V was clipped by 3 bases and J by 6 bases; unmatched bases: 14. The CDR3 loop is CASSSRLAPDPSEQYF. The CDR3 DNA is TGTGCCAGCAGCTCCCGACTAGCGCCAGACCCATCCGAGCAGTACTTC.